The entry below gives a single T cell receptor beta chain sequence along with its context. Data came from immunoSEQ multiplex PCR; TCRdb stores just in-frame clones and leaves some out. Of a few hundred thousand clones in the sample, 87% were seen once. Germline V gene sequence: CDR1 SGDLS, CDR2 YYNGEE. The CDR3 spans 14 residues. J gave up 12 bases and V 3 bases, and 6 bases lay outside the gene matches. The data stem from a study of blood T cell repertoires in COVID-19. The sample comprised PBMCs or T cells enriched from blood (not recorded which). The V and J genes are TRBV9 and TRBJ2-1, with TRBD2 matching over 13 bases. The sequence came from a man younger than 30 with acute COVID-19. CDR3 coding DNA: TGTGCCAGCAGCGGGGGGACTAGCGGGATGTTGCAGTTCTTC. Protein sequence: CASSGGTSGMLQFF. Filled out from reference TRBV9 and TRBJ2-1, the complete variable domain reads DSGVTQTPKHLITATGQRVTLRCSPRSGDLSVYWYQQSLDQGLQFLIQYYNGEERAKGNILERFSAQQFPDLHSELNLSSLELGDSALYFCASSGGTSGMLQFFGPGTRLTVL.